This TCR beta chain was sequenced for a study of early T cells in non-severe SARS-CoV-2 infection. The CDR3 is 16 amino acids. Looked up from germline, CDR1 is SGHNT and CDR2 is YYREEE (reference sequence). The ends were cut back, 3 bases at V and 4 bases at J, with 18 bases in the middle. From the 5' RACE reads, TCRdb called clonotypes with MiXCR, one entry per CDR3 protein. The data hold tens of thousands of distinct CDR3 sequences, with about 12% observed a single time. The sequenced sample consisted of whole blood. The chain is built from TRBV5-4 and TRBJ2-3; D might be TRBD1 or TRBD2, each matching 6 bases. This TCR was sampled from an adult who was a healthcare worker with PCR-confirmed SARS-CoV-2 infection or an uninfected control (not recorded which). In DNA form, the CDR3 reads TGTGCCAGCAGCTGGCGGGACACCCGGGGAGCAGATACGCAGTATTTT. This codes for CASSWRDTRGADTQYF. The full variable domain, rest sourced from reference TRBV5-4 and TRBJ2-3, is ETGVTQSPTHLIKTRGQQVTLRCSSQSGHNTVSWYQQALGQGPQFIFQYYREEENGRGNFPPRFSGLQFPNYSSELNVNALELDDSALYLCASSWRDTRGADTQYFGPGTRLTVL.